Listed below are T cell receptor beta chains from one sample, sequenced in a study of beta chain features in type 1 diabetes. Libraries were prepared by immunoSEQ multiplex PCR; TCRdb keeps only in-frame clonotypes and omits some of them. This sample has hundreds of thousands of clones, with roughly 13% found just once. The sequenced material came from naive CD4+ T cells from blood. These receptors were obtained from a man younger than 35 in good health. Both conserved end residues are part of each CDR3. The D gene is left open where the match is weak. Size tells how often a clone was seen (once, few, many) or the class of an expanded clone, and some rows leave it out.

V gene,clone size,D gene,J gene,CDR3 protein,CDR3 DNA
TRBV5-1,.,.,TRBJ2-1,CASNLMSSYNEQFF,TGCGCCAGCAACCTCATGAGCTCCTACAATGAGCAGTTCTTC
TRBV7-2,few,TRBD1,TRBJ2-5,CASSGQVQETQYF,TGTGCCAGCAGCGGACAGGTTCAAGAGACCCAGTACTTC
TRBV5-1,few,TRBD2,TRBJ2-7,CASSFTSGGRNEQYF,TGCGCCAGCAGCTTTACTAGCGGGGGGCGCAACGAGCAGTACTTC
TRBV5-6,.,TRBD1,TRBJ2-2,CASSPGDRYTGELFF,TGTGCCAGCAGCCCTGGGGACAGGTACACCGGGGAGCTGTTTTTT
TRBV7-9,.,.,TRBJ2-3,CASSLSFPDTQYF,TGTGCCAGCAGCTTATCGTTTCCAGATACGCAGTATTTT
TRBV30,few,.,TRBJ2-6,CAWTLSSGANVLTF,TGTGCCTGGACTCTTAGCTCTGGGGCCAACGTCCTGACTTTC
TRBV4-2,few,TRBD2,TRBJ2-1,CASSQDRLAGILHNEQFF,TGTGCCAGCAGCCAAGATCGACTAGCGGGGATTCTCCACAATGAGCAGTTCTTC
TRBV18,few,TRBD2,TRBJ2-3,CASSPTSGPGDTQYF,TGTGCCAGCTCACCTACTAGCGGGCCCGGAGATACGCAGTATTTT
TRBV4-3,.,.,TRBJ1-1,CASSQEARGLTEAFF,TGCGCCAGCAGCCAAGAAGCACGCGGTTTAACTGAAGCTTTCTTT
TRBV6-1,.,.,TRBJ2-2,CASSEGRVVAGELFF,TGTGCCAGCAGTGAAGGCAGGGTAGTGGCCGGGGAGCTGTTTTTT
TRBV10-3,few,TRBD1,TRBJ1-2,CATGTVYGYTF,TGTGCCACCGGGACAGTCTATGGCTACACCTTC
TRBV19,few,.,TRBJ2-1,CASSISVWGPNEQFF,TGTGCCAGTAGTATAAGTGTCTGGGGGCCCAATGAGCAGTTCTTC
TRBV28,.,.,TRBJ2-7,CASSQKPWGRSSYEQYF,TGTGCCAGCAGCCAAAAGCCCTGGGGGAGGAGCTCCTACGAGCAGTACTTC
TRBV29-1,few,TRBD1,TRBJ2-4,CSVEKQGDIQYF,TGCAGCGTTGAAAAACAGGGGGACATTCAGTACTTC
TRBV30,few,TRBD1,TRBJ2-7,CAWSIGTVYEQYF,TGTGCCTGGAGTATCGGGACAGTCTACGAGCAGTACTTC
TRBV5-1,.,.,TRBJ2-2,CASSELDQSTGELFF,TGCGCCAGCAGCGAGCTAGATCAGAGTACCGGGGAGCTGTTTTTT
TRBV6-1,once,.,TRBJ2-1,CASRAGGMEEQFF,TGTGCCAGCAGGGCAGGGGGGATGGAGGAGCAGTTCTTC
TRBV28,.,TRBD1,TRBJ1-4,CASRSRDRVKNEKLFF,TGTGCCAGCAGAAGTAGGGACAGGGTGAAGAATGAAAAACTGTTTTTT
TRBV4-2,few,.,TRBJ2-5,CASSQDGGETQYF,TGTGCCAGCAGCCAAGATGGGGGGGAGACCCAGTACTTC
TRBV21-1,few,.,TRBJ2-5,CAISHPETQYF,TGTGCCATTTCACATCCTGAGACCCAGTACTTC
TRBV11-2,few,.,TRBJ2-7,CASSLSGGLYEQYF,TGTGCCAGCAGCCTTAGCGGAGGCCTCTACGAGCAGTACTTC
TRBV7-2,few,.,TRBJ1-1,CASSSRANTEAFF,TGTGCCAGCAGCTCCAGGGCTAACACTGAAGCTTTCTTT
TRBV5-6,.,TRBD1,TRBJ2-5,CASSGKGQGGLETQYF,TGTGCCAGCAGCGGGAAGGGACAGGGGGGATTGGAGACCCAGTACTTC
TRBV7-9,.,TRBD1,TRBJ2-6,CASSSGTGRRSSGANVLTF,TGTGCCAGCAGCTCCGGGACAGGGAGAAGGTCTTCTGGGGCCAACGTCCTGACTTTC
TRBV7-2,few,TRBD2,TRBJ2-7,CASSLTSGGYEQYF,TGTGCCAGCAGCTTGACTAGCGGGGGATACGAGCAGTACTTC
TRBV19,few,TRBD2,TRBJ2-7,CASSRTSGRSYEQYF,TGTGCCAGTAGCCGGACTAGCGGGAGGAGTTACGAGCAGTACTTC
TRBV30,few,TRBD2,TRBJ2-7,CAWSRPGLLYEQYF,TGTGCCTGGAGTCGACCGGGACTACTCTACGAGCAGTACTTC
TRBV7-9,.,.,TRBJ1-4,CASSVGGEKLFF,TGTGCCAGCAGCGTCGGGGGGGAAAAACTGTTTTTT
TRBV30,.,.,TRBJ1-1,CAWGRGWSTEAFF,TGTGCCTGGGGGAGGGGTTGGAGCACTGAAGCTTTCTTT
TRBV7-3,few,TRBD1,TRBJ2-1,CASSPGGTSYNEQFF,TGTGCCAGCAGCCCAGGGGGCACGTCCTACAATGAGCAGTTCTTC
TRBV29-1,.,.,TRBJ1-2,CSEQGSVGYTF,TGCAGCGAACAGGGATCGGTTGGCTACACCTTC
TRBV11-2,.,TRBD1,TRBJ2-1,CASSSRQGGYNEQFF,TGTGCCAGCAGCTCCCGACAGGGTGGCTACAATGAGCAGTTCTTC
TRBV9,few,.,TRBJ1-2,CASSVAVEYGYTF,TGTGCCAGCAGCGTAGCTGTGGAGTATGGCTACACCTTC
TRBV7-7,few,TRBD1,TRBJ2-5,CASSLGSGGDETQYF,TGTGCTAGCAGCTTAGGATCAGGGGGCGATGAGACCCAGTACTTC
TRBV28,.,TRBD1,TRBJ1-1,CASRTTGGQLFMNTEAFF,TGTGCCAGCAGGACCACAGGGGGCCAGCTTTTCATGAACACTGAAGCTTTCTTT
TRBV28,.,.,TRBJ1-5,CASRTGSRNQPQHF,TGTGCCAGCAGAACAGGGTCACGCAATCAGCCCCAGCATTTT
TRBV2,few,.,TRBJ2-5,CASSEDTLVETQYF,TGTGCCAGCAGTGAAGATACGTTAGTAGAGACCCAGTACTTC
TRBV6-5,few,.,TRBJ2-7,CASSGQSHEQYF,TGTGCCAGCAGCGGACAGAGCCACGAGCAGTACTTC
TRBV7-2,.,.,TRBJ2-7,CASSQGGRAAYEQYF,TGTGCCAGCAGCCAGGGGGGAAGGGCGGCCTACGAGCAGTACTTC
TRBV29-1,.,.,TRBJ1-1,CSVAFGHMNTEAFF,TGCAGCGTTGCTTTCGGACACATGAACACTGAAGCTTTCTTT
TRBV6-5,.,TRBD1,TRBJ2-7,CASSGTGGEQYF,TGTGCCAGCAGCGGGACAGGGGGCGAGCAGTACTTC
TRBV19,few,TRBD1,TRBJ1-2,CASSQAGTGVYGYTF,TGTGCCAGTAGTCAAGCCGGGACAGGGGTCTATGGCTACACCTTC
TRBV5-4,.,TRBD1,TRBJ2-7,CASSASGTGRLGYF,TGTGCCAGCAGCGCCTCCGGGACAGGCCGCTTGGGATACTTC
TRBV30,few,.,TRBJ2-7,CAWALQGIREQYF,TGTGCCTGGGCCCTACAGGGTATCCGCGAGCAGTACTTC
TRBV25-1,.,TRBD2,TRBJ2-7,CASSELGTSGRNEQYF,TGTGCCAGCAGTGAATTAGGGACTAGCGGGAGAAACGAGCAGTACTTC
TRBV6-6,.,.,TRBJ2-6,CASREAGANVLTF,TGTGCCAGCAGAGAGGCTGGGGCCAACGTCCTGACTTTC
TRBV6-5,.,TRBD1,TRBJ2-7,CASRPRRTGYEQYF,TGTGCCAGCAGACCCAGGAGGACAGGGTACGAGCAGTACTTC
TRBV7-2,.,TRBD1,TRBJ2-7,CASSYRDRGYEQYF,TGTGCCAGCAGCTACCGGGACAGGGGCTACGAGCAGTACTTC
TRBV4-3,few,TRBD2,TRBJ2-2,CASSQEGLAGGKHTGELFF,TGCGCCAGCTCCCAGGAAGGACTAGCGGGAGGGAAGCACACCGGGGAGCTGTTTTTT
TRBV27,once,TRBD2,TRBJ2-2,CASSFRPWVAGNTGELFF,TGTGCCAGCAGTTTTAGGCCCTGGGTAGCGGGGAACACCGGGGAGCTGTTTTTT
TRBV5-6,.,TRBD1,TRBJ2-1,CASSLGGTGSLFF,TGTGCCAGCAGCTTGGGAGGGACAGGGTCTCTGTTCTTC
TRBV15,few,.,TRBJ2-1,CATSKKQVLYNEQFF,TGTGCCACCAGCAAGAAACAGGTCCTTTACAATGAGCAGTTCTTC
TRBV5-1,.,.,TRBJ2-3,CASSLAREEDTQYF,TGCGCCAGCAGCTTGGCCAGGGAGGAAGATACGCAGTATTTT
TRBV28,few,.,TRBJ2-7,CASSPRTGRLRGRNFYEQYF,TGTGCCAGCAGTCCGAGGACAGGGAGGTTGCGCGGGAGAAATTTCTACGAGCAGTACTTC
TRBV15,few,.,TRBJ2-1,CATSSPPRVLRLAYNEQFF,TGTGCCACCAGCTCACCGCCGAGGGTTTTGCGGCTTGCCTACAATGAGCAGTTCTTC
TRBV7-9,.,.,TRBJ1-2,CASSLEGKSPYGYTF,TGTGCCAGCAGCTTGGAGGGGAAGTCCCCCTATGGCTACACCTTC
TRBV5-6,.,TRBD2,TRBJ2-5,CASSLGLAGGRGETQYF,TGTGCCAGCAGCCTGGGACTAGCGGGGGGGCGGGGAGAGACCCAGTACTTC
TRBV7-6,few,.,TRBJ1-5,CASSWGENQPQHF,TGTGCCAGCAGCTGGGGGGAGAATCAGCCCCAGCATTTT